The rows below give T cell receptor beta chains drawn from one sample of a study of T cell responses to AZD1222 COVID-19 vaccine. Some clones are missing from TCRdb's copy, which holds only in-frame ones; the method was immunoSEQ multiplex PCR. The repertoire includes approximately 190,000 clones, almost 95% of them detected once, and 1% to 1.5% sits in the top ten. The input for sequencing was peripheral blood, taken on day 0 of AZD1222 vaccination. All receptors derive from an adult in good health. Both conserved end residues are part of each CDR3.

TRBV6-1,TRBJ2-5,13,CASSERWQETQYF
TRBV7-9,TRBJ1-2,16,CASSLDGQGVWYGYTF
TRBV5-4,TRBJ2-2,15,CASSIGGGWAGELFF
TRBV5-1,TRBJ1-1,13,CASSSQGHTEAFF
TRBV6-4,TRBJ1-1,13,CASSLRRNTEAFF
TRBV11-2,TRBJ2-1,15,CASRLSGGVRNEQFF
TRBV3-1/TRBV3-2,TRBJ1-4,16,CASSPWTAGVNEKLFF
TRBV28,TRBJ1-5,14,CASSIPGQDQPQHF
TRBV19,TRBJ1-2,15,CASSMIRGSDYGYTF
TRBV7-2,TRBJ1-1,13,CASSASGNTEAFF
TRBV5-4,TRBJ1-1,14,CASRHREVGTEAFF
TRBV28,TRBJ2-5,16,CASSSITSLRGKTQYF
TRBV6-5,TRBJ1-2,16,CASSYSTVASNYGYTF
TRBV14,TRBJ1-4,15,CASSQVGITNEKLFF
TRBV6-2/TRBV6-3,TRBJ1-5,14,CASSSPGQDQPQHF
TRBV27,TRBJ2-1,16,CASSSRDRERGNEQFF
TRBV6-6,TRBJ1-6,16,CASSGGEWAANSPLHF
TRBV5-1,TRBJ2-1,15,CASSVDGSTYNEQFF
TRBV7-9,TRBJ1-5,13,CASSVGVGQPQHF
TRBV7-9,TRBJ2-7,13,CASSDQGVDEQYF
TRBV19,TRBJ1-2,17,CASLTPAGTGPNYGYTF
TRBV11-2,TRBJ1-5,13,CASSLGSDQPQHF
TRBV30,TRBJ1-2,15,CAWSVGGGAGRGYTF
TRBV9,TRBJ2-5,15,CASSSQRGFQETQYF
TRBV25-1,TRBJ2-6,15,CASSRSRSGANVLTF
TRBV18,TRBJ1-5,16,CASSPGTGDVNQPQHF
TRBV7-9,TRBJ1-5,16,CASSLARQGANQPQHF
TRBV9,TRBJ1-2,15,CASSVASRDGYGYTF
TRBV6-5,TRBJ2-1,14,CASSRTPGYNEQFF
TRBV9,TRBJ2-2,23,CASSVVSGRGASGGEKNTGELFF
TRBV27,TRBJ1-4,15,CASSAQARRGEKLFF
TRBV16,TRBJ1-5,14,CASSQSGGDQPQHF
TRBV6-6,TRBJ1-1,12,CASGFGGQQAFF
TRBV19,TRBJ1-1,12,CASSMGRTEAFF
TRBV2,TRBJ1-1,17,CASRPTRDRVGGTEAFF
TRBV7-3,TRBJ1-1,15,CASSFDRVEYTEAFF
TRBV28,TRBJ1-3,16,CASRPWTGNSGNTIYF
TRBV7-2,TRBJ1-1,14,CASTGGLSNTEAFF
TRBV3-1/TRBV3-2,TRBJ2-7,13,CASRQGGSYEQYF
TRBV19,TRBJ2-2,18,CASSVDSRGPANTGELFF
TRBV6-4,TRBJ1-5,14,CASSDVGGNQPQHF
TRBV11-2,TRBJ2-2,14,CASTRVILTGELFF